One sample yielded the 8 T cell receptor beta chains listed below, sequenced in a study of T cells in severe cutaneous drug reactions. Carbamazepine had induced Stevens-Johnson syndrome or toxic epidermal necrolysis in the sequenced donors. TCR subtype-specific primers in iRepertoire multiplex PCR prepared libraries for bulk and single-cell sequencing. One entry per CDR3 protein, without DNA, is what TCRdb gives after re-calling the multiplex PCR reads. The table lists 9,000 to 13,000 distinct CDR3 sequences. Sequenced sample: cells from a skin blister. Source of these receptors: a human donor with Stevens-Johnson syndrome, a severe cutaneous drug reaction.

This chain joins TRBV20-1 and TRBJ2-7. The CDR3 spans 13 residues. Germline V gene data show CDR1 as DFQATT and CDR2 as SNEGSKA (reference sequence). The CDR3 loop reads CSAPSGRAHEQYF.

This sequence joins TRBV29-1 and TRBJ2-1; TCRdb names TRBD1, which stays unverified in the absence of DNA. CDR3 length: 14 amino acids. CDR1 is SQVTM, CDR2 ANQGSEA, per germline. The CDR3 region is CSVEGATSYNEQFF.

The rearrangement joins TRBV12-3 or TRBV12-4 to TRBJ2-6; no DNA is available, so the TRBD1 call from TCRdb remains unchecked. This CDR3 has 15 residues. CDR3 loop: CASSLLGDRANVLTF.

This chain connects TRBV20-1 to TRBJ2-7; TCRdb's D call, TRBD2, is unchecked because there is no DNA. Germline CDR1 DFQATT, CDR2 SNEGSKA (reference sequence). The CDR3 is 14 residues long. The CDR3 spells CSASQGTSGYEQYF.

The gene calls are TRBV20-1 and TRBJ1-6; TCRdb's assignment of TRBD1 cannot be checked, as there is no DNA. CDR1 and CDR2 from the germline V gene are DFQATT and SNEGSKA (reference sequence). This CDR3 has 13 amino acids. CDR3: CSAQGARNSPLHF.

V is TRBV20-1 and J is TRBJ2-7; TCRdb gives TRBD2 as the D gene, but with no DNA this cannot be confirmed. The CDR3 extends over 14 amino acids. Germline-derived CDR1 and CDR2 are DFQATT and SNEGSKA (reference sequence). CDR3 protein: CSASPSGEHYEQYF.

The gene calls are TRBV29-1 and TRBJ2-3. Germline V gene lookup returns CDR1 SQVTM and CDR2 ANQGSEA. This CDR3 spans 14 amino acids. CDR3 region: CSVEGVLVSDTQYF.

The rearrangement links TRBV20-1 to TRBJ2-1; no DNA is available, so the TRBD1 call from TCRdb remains unchecked. Looked up from germline, CDR1 is DFQATT and CDR2 is SNEGSKA (reference sequence). The CDR3 loop spans 19 amino acids. The CDR3: CSARSRDRVAGGPFNEQFF.